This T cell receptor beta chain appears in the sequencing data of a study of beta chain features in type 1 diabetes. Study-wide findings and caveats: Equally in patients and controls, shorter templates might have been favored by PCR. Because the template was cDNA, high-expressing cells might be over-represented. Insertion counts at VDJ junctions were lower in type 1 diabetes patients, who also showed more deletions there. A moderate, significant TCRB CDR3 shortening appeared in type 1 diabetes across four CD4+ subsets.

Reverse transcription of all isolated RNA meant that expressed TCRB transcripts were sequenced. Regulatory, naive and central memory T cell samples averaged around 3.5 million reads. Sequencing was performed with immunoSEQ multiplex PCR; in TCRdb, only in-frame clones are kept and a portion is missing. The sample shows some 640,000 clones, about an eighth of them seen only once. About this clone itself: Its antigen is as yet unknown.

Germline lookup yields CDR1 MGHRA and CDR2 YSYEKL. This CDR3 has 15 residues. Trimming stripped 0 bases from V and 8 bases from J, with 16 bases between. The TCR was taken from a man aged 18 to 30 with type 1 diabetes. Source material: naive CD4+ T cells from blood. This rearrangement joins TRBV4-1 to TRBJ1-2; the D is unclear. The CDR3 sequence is CASSQDSGPEVGYTF. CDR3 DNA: TGCGCCAGCAGCCAAGATAGTGGTCCAGAGGTCGGCTACACCTTC.